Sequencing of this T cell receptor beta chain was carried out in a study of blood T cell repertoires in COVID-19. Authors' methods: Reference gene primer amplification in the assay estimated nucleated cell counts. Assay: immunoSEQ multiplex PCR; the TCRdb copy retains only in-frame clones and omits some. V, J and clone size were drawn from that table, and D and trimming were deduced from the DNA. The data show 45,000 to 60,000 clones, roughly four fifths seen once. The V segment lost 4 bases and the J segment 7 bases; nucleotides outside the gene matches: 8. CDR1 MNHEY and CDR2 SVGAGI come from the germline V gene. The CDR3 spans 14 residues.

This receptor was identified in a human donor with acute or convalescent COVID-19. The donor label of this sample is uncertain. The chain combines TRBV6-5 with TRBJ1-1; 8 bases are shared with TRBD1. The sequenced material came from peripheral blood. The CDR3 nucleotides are TGTGCCAGCAGTTCTCAGGGGGCCCGGGTTGAAGCTTTCTTT. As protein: CASSSQGARVEAFF.